These 22 T cell receptor beta chains were sequenced from one sample in a study of blood T cell repertoires in COVID-19. Sequencing was performed with immunoSEQ multiplex PCR; in TCRdb, only in-frame clones are kept and a portion is missing. This table holds fewer than 90,000 clones, around nine tenths found once. Specimen: peripheral blood. These receptors all stem from a human donor in a cohort sampled during active COVID-19.

The chain is built from TRBV7-2 and TRBJ2-3, with a weak D call TRBD2 (6 bases). The germline V gene has CDR1 SGHTA and CDR2 FQGNSA. CDR3 length equals 14 residues. Deletions cut 4 bases from V and 5 bases from J, with 13 bases between. CDR3 sequence reads: CASSYKRREDTQYF. For the CDR3, the DNA is TGTGCCAGCAGCTATAAGCGGAGGGAAGATACGCAGTATTTT.

This clone was counted a single time. The genes are TRBV5-1 and TRBJ1-4, with no clear D. Germline CDR1 is SGHRS and CDR2 is YFSETQ. V lost 5 bases and J 0 bases, leaving 8 bases between the germline ends. This CDR3 has 14 residues. The CDR3 coding sequence is TGCGCCAGCAGTCCGGGAGCAACTAATGAAAAACTGTTTTTT. Its translation: CASSPGATNEKLFF.

V gene TRBV9 combines with J gene TRBJ2-1; no definite D call. The CDR3 has 12 amino acids. V was pared by 2 bases and J by 9 bases, with 9 bases between. Germline V gives CDR1 SGDLS, CDR2 YYNGEE. The CDR3 DNA reads TGTGCCAGCAGCGTCGACTTCGCTGAGCAGTTCTTC. Protein: CASSVDFAEQFF.

This clone appeared a single time. V usage is TRBV3-1 (or the pseudogene TRBV3-2) and J usage is TRBJ2-5; TRBD2 matches at 11 bases. V shed 1 base, J shed 5 bases, and the junction held 6 bases outside the gene matches. The CDR3 is 16 amino acids. The V gene's germline CDR1 is LGHDT and CDR2 YNNKEL (reference sequence). In DNA, the CDR3 is TGTGCCAGCAGCCAAGCCACTAGCGGGAGAGGTGAGACCCAGTACTTC. Translated, it gives CASSQATSGRGETQYF.

This chain connects TRBV28 to TRBJ2-7; TRBD1 matches at 7 bases. J lost 5 bases, V lost 4 bases, and 14 bases had no gene match. The length of the CDR3 is 16 residues. In germline, CDR1 is MDHEN, CDR2 SYDVKM. The DNA for the CDR3 is TGTGCCAGCAGTTCCCCCTCCGACAGGGTCTTGAACGAGCAGTACTTC. The encoded protein is CASSSPSDRVLNEQYF.

This clone was seen only once. V gene TRBV5-1 combines with J gene TRBJ2-7, with unresolved D. This CDR3 comprises 14 residues. Trimming removed 4 bases from V and 6 bases from J, with 17 bases in between. CDR1 is SGHRS and CDR2 is YFSETQ in the germline V gene. DNA for the CDR3: TGCGCCAGCAGCGTAACTAACCGTAACTCCGAGCAGTACTTC. Its translation is CASSVTNRNSEQYF.

This chain connects TRBV19 to TRBJ2-3; D is perhaps TRBD2 (5 bases). The CDR3 length is 15 residues. Deletions cut 5 bases from V and 10 bases from J, with 22 bases between. Germline CDR1 is LNHDA and CDR2 is SQIVND (reference sequence). CDR3 region: CASSPPQRASGAQYF. In nucleotides, the CDR3 is TGTGCCAGTAGTCCGCCCCAGAGGGCCTCCGGAGCGCAGTATTTT.

This chain links TRBV7-2 with TRBJ1-5; possibly TRBD1 for D (6 bases). The CDR3 has 13 amino acids. Germline CDR1 is SGHTA and CDR2 is FQGNSA. V was shortened by 1 base and J by 7 bases, with 8 bases between the two germline ends. The CDR3 bases are TGTGCCAGCAGCTTAGTTGGGGGCCAGCCCCAGCATTTT. Translating it yields CASSLVGGQPQHF. The variable domain in full, completed from reference TRBV7-2 and TRBJ1-5, reads GAGVSQSPSNKVTEKGKDVELRCDPISGHTALYWYRQSLGQGLEFLIYFQGNSAPDKSGLPSDRFSAERTGGSVSTLTIQRTQQEDSAVYLCASSLVGGQPQHFGDGTRLSIL.

The V gene is TRBV28, the J gene TRBJ2-5, with 7 bases that match TRBD1. The V gene end was trimmed by 3 bases and the J gene end by 2 bases; junction bases not matched to a gene: 9. The CDR3 runs 16 residues. Germline V gene sequence: CDR1 MDHEN, CDR2 SYDVKM. CDR3 protein: CASSLGLGGGQETQYF. Written as DNA, the CDR3 is TGTGCCAGCAGTTTGGGATTAGGGGGCGGGCAAGAGACCCAGTACTTC.

Turning to this clone: A junction end diverges from the germline sequence, so it may reflect a read error. The chain recombines TRBV7-7 with TRBJ2-5; D unclear. This CDR3 is built from 16 residues. CDR1 SSHAT and CDR2 FNYEAQ come from the germline V gene (reference sequence). CDR3 in amino acids: CASSPLFLSPQETQYF. The DNA for the CDR3 is TGTGCTAGCAGCCCCCTGTTCCTTTCTCCTCAAGAGACCCAGTACTTC.

The chain has TRBV3-1 (or the pseudogene TRBV3-2) and TRBJ1-1; D is uncertain. The germline V gene has CDR1 LGHDT and CDR2 YNNKEL (reference sequence). V lost 11 bases to trimming and J lost 1 base, with 11 bases between them. The CDR3 is 12 residues long. CDR3 nucleotides: TGTGCCCACGGTGACACGAACACTGAAGCTTTCTTT. Protein: CAHGDTNTEAFF.

The V call is TRBV19, the J call TRBJ2-2; 11 positions agree with TRBD2. V lost 1 base to trimming and J lost 6 bases; unmatched junction nucleotides: 1. CDR1 LNHDA and CDR2 SQIVND come from the germline V gene (reference sequence). This CDR3 region has 15 residues. The chain's CDR3 is CASSIGGLAAGELFF. The CDR3 DNA reads as TGTGCCAGTAGTATAGGGGGACTAGCGGCCGGGGAGCTGTTTTTT.

This rearrangement joins TRBV6-5 to TRBJ2-7; D is possibly TRBD2 (6 bases). V lost 0 bases and J lost 4, with 13 bases in between. Germline V gives CDR1 MNHEY, CDR2 SVGAGI. This CDR3 has 15 amino acids. CDR3 coding DNA: TGTGCCAGCAGTTACTCACCCGGGGGAAAGTACGAGCAGTACTTC. This gives the protein CASSYSPGGKYEQYF.

The CDR3: CASSKVIRTGQSPGNTIYF. The CDR3 bases are TGTGCCAGCAGCAAAGTGATAAGGACAGGGCAAAGTCCTGGAAACACCATATATTTT. J is TRBJ1-3 and V is TRBV21-1; whether TRBD1, the table's D call, matches the DNA was not checked. TRBV21-1 is a known pseudogene. The CDR3 runs 19 residues.

V gene TRBV2 combines with J gene TRBJ1-5; 9 bases are a match to TRBD1. CDR3 length: 15 residues. Per germline, CDR1 SNHLY and CDR2 FYNNEI. V was clipped by 4 bases and J by 4 bases; unmatched bases: 5. The CDR3: CASSGDRAGNQPQHF. The CDR3 region has the DNA TGTGCCAGCAGTGGGGACAGGGCGGGGAATCAGCCCCAGCATTTT.

The chain links TRBV5-1 to TRBJ1-1, with 9 bases matching TRBD1. The CDR3 has 15 residues. With V trimmed by 5 bases and J by 4 bases, 9 bases remained unmatched. Germline V gene lookup returns CDR1 SGHRS and CDR2 YFSETQ. The CDR3 loop is CASRGQGSGGTEAFF. As DNA, the CDR3 is TGCGCCAGCAGAGGACAGGGGAGTGGTGGCACTGAAGCTTTCTTT.

V and J are TRBV24-1 and TRBJ2-3; D may be TRBD2 (6 bases). The CDR3 has 14 residues. CDR1 KGHDR and CDR2 SFDVKD come from the germline V gene. Trimming removed 5 bases at V and 7 bases at J, with 15 bases between. DNA for the CDR3: TGTGCCACCAGTGTCGGGAGTCTCGTCTATACGCAGTATTTT. Its translation is CATSVGSLVYTQYF.

The V gene is TRBV5-8, the J gene TRBJ2-3, with D possibly being TRBD2 (6 bases). Per the germline V gene, CDR1 is SGHTS and CDR2 is YDEGEE. V lost 4 bases and J 0 bases, leaving 9 bases between the germline ends. This CDR3 region has 14 residues. CDR3 bases: TGTGCCAGCAGCCGTGGGACTAGCACAGATACGCAGTATTTT. As protein: CASSRGTSTDTQYF.

The genes are TRBV6-5 and TRBJ1-3, with unresolved D. Germline V lookup: CDR1 MNHEY, CDR2 SVGAGI. V lost 6 bases to trimming and J lost 3 bases, with 12 bases between them. This CDR3 region has 14 residues. CDR3 protein: CASSPARDGNTIYF. In DNA, the CDR3 is TGTGCCAGCAGCCCGGCTAGAGATGGAAACACCATATATTTT.

J is TRBJ1-2 and V is TRBV19; possible D gene TRBD1, 6 bases. The germline gives CDR1 LNHDA, CDR2 SQIVND (reference sequence). Trimming pared 5 bases from V and 5 bases from J, leaving 21 bases between. The CDR3 covers 16 residues. This CDR3 reads CASSGDTIFEFYGYTF. CDR3 sequence (DNA): TGTGCCAGTAGTGGGGACACCATTTTCGAATTTTATGGCTACACCTTC.

The rearrangement uses TRBV20-1 and TRBJ1-1; 8 nucleotides match TRBD1. Germline V gene sequence: CDR1 DFQATT, CDR2 SNEGSKA (reference sequence). The CDR3 length is 11 residues. The J segment lost 11 bases and the V segment lost 4 bases, leaving 6 bases of the junction unmatched. CDR3 in amino acids: CSATGTGRAFF. CDR3 nucleotides: TGCAGTGCTACCGGGACAGGTAGGGCTTTCTTT.

The chain uses TRBV7-9 and TRBJ1-2, with D perhaps matching TRBD1 (6 bases). Trimming cost V 3 bases and J 7 bases, with 15 bases left between them. Germline assignment: CDR1 SEHNR and CDR2 FQNEAQ (reference sequence). The CDR3 totals 14 residues. CDR3 nucleotide sequence: TGTGCCAGCAGCTTGAAGGAGGGAGGGGGTGGCTACACCTTC. Protein product: CASSLKEGGGGYTF. The whole variable domain, remainder taken from reference TRBV7-9 and TRBJ1-2, is DTGVSQNPRHKITKRGQNVTFRCDPISEHNRLYWYRQTLGQGPEFLTYFQNEAQLEKSRLLSDRFSAERPKGSFSTLEIQRTEQGDSAMYLCASSLKEGGGGYTFGSGTRLTVV.